The sequence of this T cell receptor (beta chain) was determined in a study of shared clonotypes between healthy human individuals. The study, taken as a whole, reports: Around 5% of naive CD4 clonotypes were common to a handful of donors.

Worth noting for this clone: No antigen is known for it.

The CDR3 is 14 residues long. Trimming took off 6 bases at V and 0 bases at J, with 11 bases between the two ends. In germline, CDR1 is SQVTM, CDR2 ANQGSEA. Some clones are missing from TCRdb's copy, which holds only in-frame ones; the method was immunoSEQ multiplex PCR. This repertoire shows hundreds of thousands of clones, more than 70% found once; its top ten account for under 2%. The chain joins TRBV29-1 to TRBJ2-2; D is possibly TRBD1 (7 bases). The sample was memory CD4+ T cells sorted from blood. Subset meaning: CD45RA-negative fraction. The sequence was obtained from a woman in her twenties or thirties in good health. The CDR3 bases are TGCAGCGTCCAGGGGGGCCCGAACACCGGGGAGCTGTTTTTT. Translation gives CSVQGGPNTGELFF.